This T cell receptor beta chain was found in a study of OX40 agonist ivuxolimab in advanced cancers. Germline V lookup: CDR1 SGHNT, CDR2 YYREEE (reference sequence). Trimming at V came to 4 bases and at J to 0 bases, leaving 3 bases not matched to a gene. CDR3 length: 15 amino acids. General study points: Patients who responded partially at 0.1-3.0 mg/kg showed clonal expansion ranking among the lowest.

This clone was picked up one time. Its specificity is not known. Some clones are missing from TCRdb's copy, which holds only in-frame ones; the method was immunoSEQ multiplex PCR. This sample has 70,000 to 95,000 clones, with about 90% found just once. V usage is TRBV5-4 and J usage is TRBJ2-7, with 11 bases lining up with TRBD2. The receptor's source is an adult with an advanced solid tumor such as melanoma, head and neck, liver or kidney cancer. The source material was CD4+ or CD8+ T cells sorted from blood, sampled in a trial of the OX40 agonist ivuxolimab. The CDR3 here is CASSGGTSGSYEQYF. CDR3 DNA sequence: TGTGCCAGCAGCGGAGGGACTAGCGGCTCCTACGAGCAGTACTTC.